This is a list of T cell receptor beta chains from one sample in a study of T cell repertoires in cytomegalovirus infection. TCRdb re-analysed the reads in MiXCR, keeping a single row per CDR3 protein. The sample holds around 280,000 distinct CDR3 sequences; around 9.6% are singletons and the top ten take approximately 2.3%. The sequenced sample consisted of PBMCs. These receptors were collected from a human donor in good health (CMV status not recorded). Some clones in this sample may be carry-over from other donors' samples. Both conserved end residues are part of each CDR3. Fields, in order: CDR3 length, D gene, J gene, V gene, CDR3 protein. A D gene is named only where the DNA matches it firmly.

cdr3_length: 17
d_call: NA
j_call: TRBJ1-1
v_call: TRBV7-8
cdr3_aa: CASSSKSYGTTGGRAFF

cdr3_length: 13
d_call: NA
j_call: TRBJ1-1
v_call: TRBV7-9
cdr3_aa: CASSSYLNTEAFF

cdr3_length: 14
d_call: NA
j_call: TRBJ1-6
v_call: TRBV19
cdr3_aa: CASSKETRNSPLHF

cdr3_length: 15
d_call: TRBD1
j_call: TRBJ1-2
v_call: TRBV7-9
cdr3_aa: CASSLPPRQGAGYTF

cdr3_length: 16
d_call: NA
j_call: TRBJ2-5
v_call: TRBV20-1
cdr3_aa: CSARDGRGGMSETQYF

cdr3_length: 13
d_call: NA
j_call: TRBJ2-2
v_call: TRBV20-1
cdr3_aa: CSAPGGETGELFF

cdr3_length: 13
d_call: NA
j_call: TRBJ1-2
v_call: TRBV28
cdr3_aa: CASSSPTVYGYTF

cdr3_length: 11
d_call: TRBD1
j_call: TRBJ1-2
v_call: TRBV7-2
cdr3_aa: CASRPQGGYTF

cdr3_length: 16
d_call: TRBD2
j_call: TRBJ2-1
v_call: TRBV29-1
cdr3_aa: CSVDDGTSGSYNEQFF

cdr3_length: 14
d_call: NA
j_call: TRBJ1-1
v_call: TRBV12-5
cdr3_aa: CASGSGGLNTEAFF

cdr3_length: 17
d_call: NA
j_call: TRBJ1-2
v_call: TRBV7-9
cdr3_aa: CASSPGGIRGESYGYTF

cdr3_length: 12
d_call: NA
j_call: TRBJ2-1
v_call: TRBV29-1
cdr3_aa: CSVDSQRNEQFF

cdr3_length: 14
d_call: NA
j_call: TRBJ1-5
v_call: TRBV10-3
cdr3_aa: CAISPDLSNQPQHF

cdr3_length: 15
d_call: TRBD1
j_call: TRBJ1-2
v_call: TRBV4-2
cdr3_aa: CASSQDPYGTDGYTF

cdr3_length: 12
d_call: TRBD1
j_call: TRBJ2-1
v_call: TRBV19
cdr3_aa: CATRQGYNEQFF

cdr3_length: 14
d_call: NA
j_call: TRBJ1-1
v_call: TRBV7-9
cdr3_aa: CASSFHTMNTEAFF

cdr3_length: 12
d_call: NA
j_call: TRBJ1-2
v_call: TRBV2
cdr3_aa: CASSELGHGYTF

cdr3_length: 16
d_call: TRBD1
j_call: TRBJ1-2
v_call: TRBV4-3
cdr3_aa: CASSQEPGQGVYGYTF

cdr3_length: 15
d_call: NA
j_call: TRBJ1-1
v_call: TRBV4-1
cdr3_aa: CASSQPLDGNTEAFF

cdr3_length: 14
d_call: TRBD2
j_call: TRBJ2-1
v_call: TRBV20-1
cdr3_aa: CSGQRGGQHNEQFF

cdr3_length: 12
d_call: NA
j_call: TRBJ2-1
v_call: TRBV7-9
cdr3_aa: CALRSNPNEQFF

cdr3_length: 14
d_call: NA
j_call: TRBJ1-1
v_call: TRBV14
cdr3_aa: CASSLGLFNTEAFF

cdr3_length: 14
d_call: NA
j_call: TRBJ2-2
v_call: TRBV7-3
cdr3_aa: CASSSQGGAGELFF

cdr3_length: 15
d_call: TRBD1
j_call: TRBJ2-1
v_call: TRBV29-1
cdr3_aa: CSAYTGTGWLNEQFF

cdr3_length: 17
d_call: NA
j_call: TRBJ2-1
v_call: TRBV13
cdr3_aa: CASSPLAGTMSADEQFF

cdr3_length: 16
d_call: TRBD1
j_call: TRBJ1-4
v_call: TRBV6-6
cdr3_aa: CASSTARDSRYEKLFF

cdr3_length: 15
d_call: NA
j_call: TRBJ2-3
v_call: TRBV2
cdr3_aa: CARGEAGSEKDTQYF

cdr3_length: 15
d_call: NA
j_call: TRBJ1-4
v_call: TRBV7-8
cdr3_aa: CASSSERVPNEKLFF

cdr3_length: 20
d_call: NA
j_call: TRBJ2-6
v_call: TRBV18
cdr3_aa: CASSPGFTGTPSSGANVLTF

cdr3_length: 14
d_call: TRBD1
j_call: TRBJ2-1
v_call: TRBV28
cdr3_aa: CASSGQDPYNEQFF

cdr3_length: 15
d_call: NA
j_call: TRBJ2-2
v_call: TRBV7-2
cdr3_aa: CASSKQGLVTGELFF

cdr3_length: 17
d_call: NA
j_call: TRBJ1-6
v_call: TRBV3-1
cdr3_aa: CASSQGLPGVSNSPLHF

cdr3_length: 14
d_call: TRBD2
j_call: TRBJ2-5
v_call: TRBV6-6
cdr3_aa: CATKSGGLAETQYF

cdr3_length: 14
d_call: NA
j_call: TRBJ2-5
v_call: TRBV7-9
cdr3_aa: CASSSRGVEETQYF

cdr3_length: 14
d_call: TRBD1
j_call: TRBJ1-2
v_call: TRBV28
cdr3_aa: CASNRDRGTYGYTF

cdr3_length: 14
d_call: NA
j_call: TRBJ2-5
v_call: TRBV20-1
cdr3_aa: CSAPTGYSRETQYF

cdr3_length: 16
d_call: NA
j_call: TRBJ1-5
v_call: TRBV6-6
cdr3_aa: CASSSRELNSNQPQHF

cdr3_length: 13
d_call: NA
j_call: TRBJ2-3
v_call: TRBV28
cdr3_aa: CASIGGARDTQYF

cdr3_length: 16
d_call: NA
j_call: TRBJ1-1
v_call: TRBV3-1
cdr3_aa: CASSPPGHLGHTEAFF

cdr3_length: 16
d_call: TRBD1
j_call: TRBJ2-4
v_call: TRBV5-6
cdr3_aa: CASSYQGVLAKNIQYF

cdr3_length: 13
d_call: NA
j_call: TRBJ1-5
v_call: TRBV28
cdr3_aa: CASSGTPNQPQHF

cdr3_length: 16
d_call: TRBD1
j_call: TRBJ2-5
v_call: TRBV20-1
cdr3_aa: CSARPRDRGVKETQYF

cdr3_length: 13
d_call: NA
j_call: TRBJ1-5
v_call: TRBV12-3/TRBV12-4
cdr3_aa: CATSQGGNQPQHF

cdr3_length: 12
d_call: NA
j_call: TRBJ1-2
v_call: TRBV29-1
cdr3_aa: CSVEKRNYGYTF

cdr3_length: 13
d_call: NA
j_call: TRBJ1-2
v_call: TRBV29-1
cdr3_aa: CSVVGGAFYGYTF

cdr3_length: 15
d_call: NA
j_call: TRBJ1-5
v_call: TRBV12-3/TRBV12-4
cdr3_aa: CASSPGVVRNQPQHF

cdr3_length: 13
d_call: TRBD1
j_call: TRBJ1-1
v_call: TRBV7-2
cdr3_aa: CASSLPNRGVAFF

cdr3_length: 14
d_call: TRBD1
j_call: TRBJ1-5
v_call: TRBV20-1
cdr3_aa: CSAKQGGSNQPQHF

cdr3_length: 16
d_call: NA
j_call: TRBJ1-5
v_call: TRBV28
cdr3_aa: CASTESWRVWNQPQHF

cdr3_length: 13
d_call: NA
j_call: TRBJ2-5
v_call: TRBV18
cdr3_aa: CASSPRQQETQYF

cdr3_length: 15
d_call: NA
j_call: TRBJ2-1
v_call: TRBV27
cdr3_aa: CASTPPGAPVGEQFF

cdr3_length: 11
d_call: NA
j_call: TRBJ2-5
v_call: TRBV19
cdr3_aa: CASWGGETQYF

cdr3_length: 13
d_call: TRBD1
j_call: TRBJ1-1
v_call: TRBV29-1
cdr3_aa: CSIRQGGGTEAFF

cdr3_length: 15
d_call: TRBD2
j_call: TRBJ2-5
v_call: TRBV28
cdr3_aa: CASSSSGSGEETQYF

cdr3_length: 16
d_call: NA
j_call: TRBJ2-6
v_call: TRBV6-2/TRBV6-3
cdr3_aa: CASSILRGSGANVLTF